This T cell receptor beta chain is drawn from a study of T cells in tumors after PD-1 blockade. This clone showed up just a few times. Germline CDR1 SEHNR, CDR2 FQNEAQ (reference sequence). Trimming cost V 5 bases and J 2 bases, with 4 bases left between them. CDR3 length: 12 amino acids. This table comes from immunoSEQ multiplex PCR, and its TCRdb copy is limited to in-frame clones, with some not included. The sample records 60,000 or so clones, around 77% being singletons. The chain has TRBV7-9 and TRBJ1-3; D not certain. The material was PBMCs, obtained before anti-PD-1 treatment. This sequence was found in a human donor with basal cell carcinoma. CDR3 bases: TGTGCCAGCAGCATTCCTGGAAACACCATATATTTT. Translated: CASSIPGNTIYF.